A selection of T cell receptor beta chains follows, all from one sample in a study of PD-1 blockade in mismatch repair-deficient tumors. TCRdb's copy holds only in-frame clones and misses some; the assay was immunoSEQ multiplex PCR. The sample has about 84,000 clones; 81% are singletons. The sequences come from peripheral blood, collected 12 weeks after starting pembrolizumab. These receptors were obtained from an adult with mismatch repair-deficient cancer. Both conserved end residues are part of each CDR3. The order of the fields is V gene, J gene, CDR3 protein.

v_call: TRBV9; j_call: TRBJ2-7; cdr3_aa: CASSYEPGQGAREQYF
v_call: TRBV9; j_call: TRBJ2-2; cdr3_aa: CASSVARLAGYTGELFF
v_call: TRBV7-8; j_call: TRBJ1-1; cdr3_aa: CASSPGRGVASFF
v_call: TRBV19; j_call: TRBJ2-6; cdr3_aa: CASKGAYSGANVLTF
v_call: TRBV9; j_call: TRBJ2-5; cdr3_aa: CASSVGRGLEQETQYF
v_call: TRBV6-6; j_call: TRBJ1-2; cdr3_aa: CASSPDRAAGYTF
v_call: TRBV7-3; j_call: TRBJ2-5; cdr3_aa: CASSLSGSQETQYF
v_call: TRBV10-3; j_call: TRBJ1-3; cdr3_aa: CAVGRSSGNTIYF
v_call: TRBV19; j_call: TRBJ1-2; cdr3_aa: CASSGDPYYGYTF
v_call: TRBV30; j_call: TRBJ2-5; cdr3_aa: CAWSVGEPETQYF
v_call: TRBV27; j_call: TRBJ2-7; cdr3_aa: CASSVGGDYYEQYF
v_call: TRBV4-1; j_call: TRBJ1-5; cdr3_aa: CASSQELYGESNQPQHF
v_call: TRBV5-1; j_call: TRBJ2-3; cdr3_aa: CASSLTAGGPDTQYF
v_call: TRBV10-1; j_call: TRBJ2-6; cdr3_aa: CASSVAGTVSGANVLTF
v_call: TRBV2; j_call: TRBJ1-1; cdr3_aa: CASSQGEGTEAFF
v_call: TRBV6-1; j_call: TRBJ1-5; cdr3_aa: CASSAEDRGFQPQHF
v_call: TRBV19; j_call: TRBJ2-3; cdr3_aa: CASSGRTGWADTQYF
v_call: TRBV9; j_call: TRBJ2-7; cdr3_aa: CASSVSGQVYEQYF
v_call: TRBV4-2; j_call: TRBJ2-1; cdr3_aa: CASSQDLAEQFF
v_call: TRBV29-1; j_call: TRBJ2-2; cdr3_aa: CSVEGPTGELFF
v_call: TRBV10-2; j_call: TRBJ2-5; cdr3_aa: CASGRQNQETQYF
v_call: TRBV7-9; j_call: TRBJ2-7; cdr3_aa: CASRSRGESYEQYF
v_call: TRBV2; j_call: TRBJ2-1; cdr3_aa: CASRPTGGWSNEQFF
v_call: TRBV11-2; j_call: TRBJ2-1; cdr3_aa: CASSLTLKYNEQFF
v_call: TRBV2; j_call: TRBJ2-2; cdr3_aa: CASSGLYWTSPNTGELFF
v_call: TRBV5-4; j_call: TRBJ1-1; cdr3_aa: CASSLRKGNTEAFF
v_call: TRBV7-8; j_call: TRBJ2-2; cdr3_aa: CASSVRGLGTGELFF
v_call: TRBV18; j_call: TRBJ2-1; cdr3_aa: CASSRSGGEYNEQFF
v_call: TRBV30; j_call: TRBJ1-2; cdr3_aa: CAWSGGVYGYTF
v_call: TRBV27; j_call: TRBJ2-6; cdr3_aa: CASHGDRANVLTF
v_call: TRBV5-5; j_call: TRBJ2-7; cdr3_aa: CASSFGLPYEQYF
v_call: TRBV19; j_call: TRBJ2-5; cdr3_aa: CASSITGGRTQYF
v_call: TRBV5-6; j_call: TRBJ1-1; cdr3_aa: CASSLAATGGVGAFF
v_call: TRBV6-6; j_call: TRBJ1-4; cdr3_aa: CASSYSSQYNEKLFF
v_call: TRBV6-4; j_call: TRBJ1-2; cdr3_aa: CASTQTGTPSGGYTF
v_call: TRBV7-3; j_call: TRBJ2-2; cdr3_aa: CASSPGLAGNTGELFF
v_call: TRBV6-6; j_call: TRBJ2-2; cdr3_aa: CASLRQGIGELFF
v_call: TRBV27; j_call: TRBJ1-1; cdr3_aa: CASSLSRRGMEAFF